This TCR beta chain was documented in a study of blood T cells in healthy people across ages. Per germline, CDR1 MNHEY and CDR2 SVGAGI. The CDR3 runs to 13 residues. Sample-barcoded 5' priming and a J-beta primer mix drove a second PCR of about 6 to 12 cycles. TCRdb fed the 5' RACE reads into MiXCR, producing one record per CDR3 protein. Among about 600,000 distinct CDR3 sequences, around 50% were seen once, and the ten largest hold around 25%. The source material was blood. The source of this sequence is a man at least 80 years old in good health. The J gene is TRBJ2-7, the V gene TRBV6-5; TRBD1 aligns across 9 bases. The end of the DNA is better explained by TRBJ2-5, so the J call may be wrong. The CDR3 DNA sequence: TGTGCCAGTAAGGGACAGGGTAGAGAGACCCAGTACTTC. Translating gives CASKGQGRETQYF.